Below, 17 T cell receptor beta chains from the same sample are listed, as sequenced in a study of cytomegalovirus exposure and HLA in healthy donors. A multiplex PCR was run with 60 Vbeta primers and 13 Jbeta primers. Using immunoSEQ multiplex PCR, the repertoire was profiled, and TCRdb retains in-frame clones only, with some absent. Of around 100,000 clones listed, about 80% are singletons. What was sequenced was PBMCs. The receptor source for this set is a woman aged 18-35 years in good health and CMV-seropositive.

The chain carries TRBV7-6 and TRBJ2-1, with 9 bases lining up with TRBD2. The CDR3 is 16 residues long. V dropped 6 bases and J dropped 7; count of bases not matched to a gene: 13. Germline CDR1 SGHVS, CDR2 FNYEAQ. This CDR3 reads CASSLHLAGRGNEQFF. As DNA, the CDR3 is TGTGCCAGCAGTCTGCATCTAGCGGGGCGGGGTAATGAGCAGTTCTTC.

V gene TRBV18 combines with J gene TRBJ2-1; TRBD2 agrees at 7 bases. From germline, CDR1 is KGHSH and CDR2 LQKENI. The CDR3 extends over 15 amino acids. After removal of 10 bases from V and 1 base from J, the junction contained 10 bases not matched to a gene. CDR3 bases: TGTGCCACGACCCAGCGGGAAGGGTCCTACAATGAGCAGTTCTTC. This encodes CATTQREGSYNEQFF.

This clone has only a few counts. The chain uses TRBV15 and TRBJ1-2, with D maybe TRBD1 (6 bases). V was cut by 2 bases and J by 12 bases, with 13 bases left in between. Germline loops: CDR1 LNHNV, CDR2 YYDKDF (reference sequence). The CDR3 has 12 residues. The CDR3 spells CATSRSRQDHTF. CDR3 coding DNA: TGTGCCACCAGCAGAAGCCGACAGGACCACACCTTC. Combining the CDR3 with reference TRBV15 and TRBJ1-2 gives the whole variable domain DAMVIQNPRYQVTQFGKPVTLSCSQTLNHNVMYWYQQKSSQAPKLLFHYYDKDFNNEADTPDNFQSRRPNTSFCFLDIRSPGLGDTAMYLCATSRSRQDHTFGSGTRLTVV.

By sample share, this clone is medium-sized. V usage is TRBV6-5 and J usage is TRBJ2-7; D not resolved. CDR1 is MNHEY and CDR2 is SVGAGI in the germline V gene. The CDR3 has 15 residues. Trimming cost V 0 bases and J 3 bases, with 12 bases left between them. This chain's CDR3 is CASSYSASYGYEQYF. The CDR3 region has the DNA TGTGCCAGCAGTTACTCGGCTAGTTATGGCTACGAGCAGTACTTC.

This rearrangement joins TRBV5-1 to TRBJ2-1, with a weak D call TRBD2 (6 bases). This CDR3 region has 15 residues. Germline CDR1 is SGHRS and CDR2 is YFSETQ. The V gene lost 4 bases and the J gene lost 0 bases, with 11 bases spanning the gap. In nucleotides, the CDR3 is TGCGCCAGCAGCGGGGACGGGAGCTCCTACAATGAGCAGTTCTTC. Protein product: CASSGDGSSYNEQFF.

The chain couples TRBV19 to TRBJ2-4; a weak D match, TRBD2 (5 bases). The CDR3 runs to 16 residues. Germline loops: CDR1 LNHDA, CDR2 SQIVND (reference sequence). V lost 8 bases and J 3 bases, leaving 20 bases between the germline ends. CDR3 residues: CASRNRLGEGKNIQYF. For the CDR3, the DNA is TGTGCCAGTCGGAATAGGTTGGGAGAAGGCAAAAACATTCAGTACTTC.

V usage is TRBV2 and J usage is TRBJ2-1; TRBD2 matches at 10 bases. J was trimmed by 0 bases and V by 6 bases; bases with no gene match: 8. The V gene's germline CDR1 is SNHLY and CDR2 FYNNEI. This CDR3 is built from 17 residues. The CDR3 loop reads CASRGGTSAFSYNEQFF. The CDR3 DNA reads TGTGCCAGCAGAGGAGGGACTAGCGCCTTCTCCTACAATGAGCAGTTCTTC.

The rearrangement joins TRBV9 to TRBJ1-4, with 8 bases fitting TRBD1. Trimming cost V 6 bases and J 7 bases; bases outside gene matches: 11. Germline loops: CDR1 SGDLS, CDR2 YYNGEE. The CDR3 is 15 residues long. CDR3 nucleotide sequence: TGTGCCAGCACCAATGACAGGGGAGAGGGTGAAAAACTGTTTTTT. Translated, it gives CASTNDRGEGEKLFF.

This clone was recorded only once. The chain recombines TRBV15 with TRBJ2-5; a possible D gene is TRBD2 (5 bases). The DNA end favors TRBJ2-7, so the J call may be wrong. CDR1 and CDR2 (germline): LNHNV, YYDKDF (reference sequence). CDR3 size: 13 residues. CDR3 region: CATSSGRGYEQYF. CDR3 DNA: TGTGCCACCAGCTCGGGGAGAGGGTACGAGCAGTACTTC.

CDR3 bases: TGCGCCAGCAGCTTGGGGCGGGGCTCCGGGGCCAACGTCCTGACTTTC. Its translation: CASSLGRGSGANVLTF. The rearrangement joins TRBV5-1 to TRBJ2-6; D perhaps matches TRBD2 (6 bases). V lost 0 bases, J lost 4 bases, and 11 bases lay in between. The CDR3 runs to 16 residues. Germline V gene lookup returns CDR1 SGHRS and CDR2 YFSETQ.

V and J are TRBV14 and TRBJ2-1; 7 nucleotides align to TRBD1. From germline, CDR1 is SGHDN and CDR2 FVKESK. V was pared by 5 bases and J by 0 bases, with 4 bases of the junction left unmatched. The CDR3 runs to 15 residues. CDR3: CASSSRDSSYNEQFF. CDR3 in DNA: TGTGCCAGCAGCTCCCGGGACAGCTCCTACAATGAGCAGTTCTTC.

The gene calls are TRBV19 and TRBJ2-7; D is undetermined. The CDR3 is made up of 11 amino acids. The V gene's germline CDR1 is LNHDA and CDR2 SQIVND (reference sequence). Trimming pared 4 bases from V and 6 bases from J, leaving 7 bases between. CDR3 DNA sequence: TGTGCCAGTAGTAACCAGGCCGAGCAGTACTTC. Translated: CASSNQAEQYF.

The chain links TRBV19 to TRBJ2-3, with 8 positions matching TRBD2. The V segment lost 1 base and the J segment 0 bases; nucleotides outside the gene matches: 6. The CDR3 runs 17 residues. CDR1 LNHDA and CDR2 SQIVND come from the germline V gene (reference sequence). The CDR3 loop is CASSIVGSSGSTDTQYF. The CDR3 DNA reads TGTGCCAGTAGTATAGTGGGGTCTAGCGGGAGCACAGATACGCAGTATTTT.

This chain uses TRBV5-1 with TRBJ1-5, with D tentatively TRBD1 (5 bases). The CDR3 spans 14 residues. CDR1 SGHRS and CDR2 YFSETQ come from the germline V gene. V was pared by 4 bases and J by 4 bases, with 12 bases between. The CDR3 loop is CASSPDSPNQPQHF. CDR3 DNA: TGCGCCAGCAGCCCTGACAGCCCAAATCAGCCCCAGCATTTT. The full variable domain, its missing parts supplied by reference TRBV5-1 and TRBJ1-5, is KAGVTQTPRYLIKTRGQQVTLSCSPISGHRSVSWYQQTPGQGLQFLFEYFSETQRNKGNFPGRFSGRQFSNSRSEMNVSTLELGDSALYLCASSPDSPNQPQHFGDGTRLSIL.

The chain is built from TRBV7-8 and TRBJ2-7; TRBD1 matches 7 bases. J gave up 6 bases and V 2 bases, and 22 bases lay outside the gene matches. Germline CDR1 reads SGHVS; CDR2 reads FQNEAQ. The CDR3 loop spans 19 amino acids. CDR3 in DNA: TGTGCCAGCAGCTTACACAGGTTTGGGGGTTCCTCATCAGGGGGCGAGCAGTACTTC. It translates to CASSLHRFGGSSSGGEQYF.

V gene TRBV27 combines with J gene TRBJ2-2; D gene unclear. The CDR3 consists of 12 residues. CDR1 and CDR2 from the germline V gene are MNHEY and SMNVEV (reference sequence). V shed 2 bases and J shed 7 bases, with 5 bases lying between them. The CDR3 region is CASSLLLGELFF. As DNA, the CDR3 is TGTGCCAGCAGTTTACTTCTCGGGGAGCTGTTTTTT.

The chain joins TRBV10-3 to TRBJ2-1; the match to TRBD2 covers 10 bases. With 5 bases clipped from V and 4 bases from J, the junction kept 5 bases outside the gene matches. The CDR3 is made up of 15 amino acids. Germline CDR1 is ENHRY and CDR2 is SYGVKD. In DNA form, the CDR3 reads TGTGCCATCAGTCCGAGCGGGAGGGGGTACAATGAGCAGTTCTTC. This encodes CAISPSGRGYNEQFF.